A single sample is the source of the 14 T cell receptor beta chains below, sequenced in a study of cytomegalovirus exposure and HLA in healthy donors. Clones were sequenced by immunoSEQ multiplex PCR, and TCRdb holds only the in-frame ones, with some missing. The sample has some 160,000 clones, roughly 91% seen once; the top ten hold around 3%. Sample: PBMCs. Source of these receptors: a man between 18 and 35 years old in good health and CMV-seronegative.

V is TRBV7-2 and J is TRBJ1-2, with TRBD1 as a possible D gene (5 bases). V was cut by 1 base and J by 8 bases, with 14 bases left in between. CDR3 length: 14 residues. Looked up from germline, CDR1 is SGHTA and CDR2 is FQGNSA. CDR3 sequence: CASSLVQGGGGYTF. As DNA, the CDR3 is TGTGCCAGCAGCTTAGTCCAGGGCGGAGGGGGCTACACCTTC. The variable domain in full, completed from reference TRBV7-2 and TRBJ1-2, reads GAGVSQSPSNKVTEKGKDVELRCDPISGHTALYWYRQSLGQGLEFLIYFQGNSAPDKSGLPSDRFSAERTGGSVSTLTIQRTQQEDSAVYLCASSLVQGGGGYTFGSGTRLTVV.

The chain couples TRBV7-2 to TRBJ2-3, with 10 bases matching TRBD1. The CDR3 is 19 amino acids. The junction had 22 bases not matched to a gene; V was cut back by 5 bases and J by 8 bases. Looked up from germline, CDR1 is SGHTA and CDR2 is FQGNSA. CDR3 protein: CASSRGITGTGVLRVTQYF. The DNA for the CDR3 is TGTGCCAGCAGCCGCGGTATAACCGGGACAGGGGTTTTACGAGTTACGCAGTATTTT.

The chain carries TRBV6-1 and TRBJ2-3; TRBD2 might be the D (5 bases). Deletions cut 8 bases from V and 0 bases from J, with 9 bases between. Looked up from germline, CDR1 is MNHNS and CDR2 is SASEGT. This CDR3 region has 13 residues. The CDR3 coding sequence is TGTGCCAGCGCCAGCGGTAGCACAGATACGCAGTATTTT. The encoded protein is CASASGSTDTQYF.

This rearrangement joins TRBV6-6 to TRBJ2-1; TRBD2 matches at 10 bases. CDR3 length: 14 residues. Germline lookup yields CDR1 MNHNY and CDR2 SVGAGI (reference sequence). V shed 5 bases and J 8 bases; nucleotides not matched to a gene: 6. The CDR3 loop reads CASSGASGSHEQFF. Written as DNA, the CDR3 is TGTGCCAGCAGTGGGGCTAGCGGGAGCCATGAGCAGTTCTTC.

The chain recombines TRBV10-3 with TRBJ2-1; no firm D call. The CDR3 consists of 11 residues. V was shortened by 7 bases and J by 9 bases, with 10 bases between the two germline ends. Per germline, CDR1 ENHRY and CDR2 SYGVKD. The CDR3: CAIKSIGEQFF. CDR3 nucleotide sequence: TGTGCCATCAAGAGTATTGGTGAGCAGTTCTTC.

The V call is TRBV27, the J call TRBJ1-1, with D uncertain. The CDR3 is 13 amino acids. Per germline, CDR1 MNHEY and CDR2 SMNVEV (reference sequence). Trimming removed 5 bases from V and 1 base from J, with 8 bases in between. The CDR3 DNA follows: TGTGCCAGCAGTCCTAGACCGAACACTGAAGCTTTCTTT. It encodes CASSPRPNTEAFF.

The chain links TRBV5-1 to TRBJ1-1, with D perhaps matching TRBD1 (5 bases). The ends were cut back, 2 bases at V and 6 bases at J, with 23 bases in the middle. This CDR3 is 17 amino acids long. The germline CDR1 and CDR2 sequences are SGHRS and YFSETQ. The CDR3 coding sequence is TGCGCCAGCAGCTTTTCATCCTTCCCCAGGGAACCTTCTGAAGCTTTCTTT. It is translated as CASSFSSFPREPSEAFF.

V usage is TRBV28 and J usage is TRBJ2-3; perhaps TRBD1 as D (5 bases). Germline CDR1 is MDHEN and CDR2 is SYDVKM. The V end was cut by 6 bases, the J end by 1 base, with 8 bases between. CDR3 length equals 13 residues. This chain's CDR3 is CASSSRGTDTQYF. Written as DNA, the CDR3 is TGTGCCAGCAGCTCCAGGGGCACAGATACGCAGTATTTT.

The gene calls are TRBV7-9 and TRBJ2-2, with TRBD2 as a possible D gene (5 bases). Per germline, CDR1 SEHNR and CDR2 FQNEAQ (reference sequence). V was shortened by 6 bases and J by 6 bases, with 11 bases between the two germline ends. The CDR3 runs to 13 residues. The CDR3 sequence is CASSSSGSGELFF. In nucleotides, the CDR3 is TGTGCCAGCAGTTCATCGGGATCCGGGGAGCTGTTTTTT.

The rearrangement links TRBV5-1 to TRBJ1-6, with 8 positions matching TRBD1. There are 14 residues in the CDR3. V lost 4 bases, J lost 10 bases, and 7 bases stayed unmatched. Looked up from germline, CDR1 is SGHRS and CDR2 is YFSETQ. The CDR3, as DNA: TGCGCCAGCAGCCTAGGACAGGGACGGTCACCCCTCCACTTT. Its protein product is CASSLGQGRSPLHF.

The chain couples TRBV5-1 to TRBJ1-1, with TRBD1 matching over 9 bases. The CDR3 totals 16 residues. J lost 0 bases, V lost 4 bases, and 7 bases had no gene match. In germline, CDR1 is SGHRS, CDR2 YFSETQ. The CDR3 loop is CASSRGQGAMNTEAFF. For the CDR3, the DNA is TGCGCCAGCAGCAGGGGACAGGGAGCGATGAACACTGAAGCTTTCTTT.

The chain is built from TRBV10-3 and TRBJ1-3; the match to TRBD1 covers 7 bases. The CDR3 spans 14 residues. With 9 bases clipped from V and 2 bases from J, the junction kept 7 bases outside the gene matches. Germline loops: CDR1 ENHRY, CDR2 SYGVKD. The CDR3 here is CAISPQGPGNTIYF. The DNA of the CDR3 is TGTGCCATTTCCCCACAGGGGCCTGGAAACACCATATATTTT.

The chain employs TRBV9 and TRBJ2-1; 9 nucleotides line up with TRBD1. Germline-derived CDR1 and CDR2 are SGDLS and YYNGEE. Trimming took 4 bases from V and 6 from J; bases not matched to a gene: 8. The CDR3 runs to 15 residues. CDR3: CASSSPGTGINEQFF. DNA for the CDR3: TGTGCCAGCAGCTCTCCCGGGACAGGGATCAATGAGCAGTTCTTC.

The chain joins TRBV5-1 to TRBJ1-6; the D is unclear. The CDR3 totals 13 residues. Germline values: CDR1 SGHRS, CDR2 YFSETQ. Deletions cut 5 bases from V and 14 bases from J, with 17 bases between. The CDR3 sequence is CASREAEGGTLHF. Written as DNA, the CDR3 is TGCGCCAGCAGAGAGGCTGAGGGAGGTACCCTCCACTTT.